Listed here is a single T cell receptor beta chain. The protocol was immunoSEQ multiplex PCR, while the TCRdb copy is restricted to in-frame clones and leaves out a portion. The sample lists some 70,000 clones, nearly 97% occurring once. In germline, CDR1 is SGHRS, CDR2 YFSETQ. CDR3 length: 16 amino acids. The junction had 5 bases not matched to a gene; V was cut back by 1 base and J by 0 bases. This sample stems from a study of technical replicates of blood from several donors. The sequence was collected from a human donor in good health. The rearrangement uses TRBV5-1 and TRBJ1-1, with 8 positions matching TRBD1. Input material: T cells isolated from PBMCs. The CDR3, as DNA: TGCGCCAGCAGCTTGATGGGGGACAGGATGAACACTGAAGCTTTCTTT. It yields the protein CASSLMGDRMNTEAFF.